This TCR beta chain was retrieved from a study of blood T cell repertoires in COVID-19. Study information: The cDNA or gDNA used as material had been derived from T cells, B-cell-depleted T cells, or PBMCs.

The germline V gene encodes CDR1 SNHLY and CDR2 FYNNEI. Trimming at V came to 8 bases and at J to 0 bases, leaving 6 bases not matched to a gene. CDR3 length equals 15 residues. Authors' data handling: Estimation of nucleated cell counts was performed using reference gene primer amplification. TCRdb's copy holds only in-frame clones and misses some; the assay was immunoSEQ multiplex PCR. Clone size and the V and J calls come from that table; the DNA yielded D and trimming. The sample contains some 69,000 clones, more than 75% of which appear only once. V is TRBV2 and J is TRBJ1-4; 7 bases are shared with TRBD1. Material for sequencing was peripheral blood. This clonotype originated in a man between 60 and 70 years old with acute or convalescent COVID-19. The CDR3 loop reads CASQGGRATNEKLFF. As DNA, the CDR3 is TGTGCCAGCCAAGGGGGCAGGGCAACTAATGAAAAACTGTTTTTT.